The 24 T cell receptor beta chains listed next were all sequenced from one sample in a study of cytomegalovirus exposure and HLA in healthy donors. Primers: 60 Vbeta forward and 13 Jbeta reverse. TCRdb's copy holds only in-frame clones and misses some; the assay was immunoSEQ multiplex PCR. The sample comprises fewer than 95,000 clones, 85% of which are singletons, and around 7.4% rests with the top ten. The specimen was PBMCs. The receptors here all came from a middle-aged man in good health and CMV-seropositive.

V and J are TRBV7-9 and TRBJ1-2; 9 bases map to TRBD1. This CDR3 spans 15 amino acids. Germline-derived CDR1 and CDR2 are SEHNR and FQNEAQ (reference sequence). J lost 7 bases, V lost 5 bases, and 11 bases had no gene match. The CDR3 protein is CASSPAGTGFGGYTF. Written as DNA, the CDR3 is TGTGCCAGCAGCCCCGCCGGGACAGGGTTTGGTGGCTACACCTTC.

This chain uses TRBV28 with TRBJ2-1; a weak D match, TRBD1 (6 bases). V was shortened by 4 bases and J by 6 bases, with 19 bases between the two germline ends. CDR1 MDHEN and CDR2 SYDVKM come from the germline V gene. The CDR3 is made up of 16 amino acids. The CDR3 DNA reads TGTGCCAGCAGTTCCTCCTCGGCAGGGGCCCTCAATGAGCAGTTCTTC. It yields the protein CASSSSSAGALNEQFF.

The genes are TRBV5-1 and TRBJ2-3; 11 bases agree with TRBD2. Germline V gene data show CDR1 as SGHRS and CDR2 as YFSETQ. The ends lost 4 bases at V and 2 bases at J; junction bases unmatched: 3. The length of the CDR3 is 15 residues. The CDR3: CASSQLAGDTDTQYF. The CDR3 nucleotides are TGCGCCAGCAGCCAACTAGCGGGAGACACAGATACGCAGTATTTT.

The V and J genes are TRBV7-2 and TRBJ2-7; 10 bases align to TRBD2. The junction had 9 bases not matched to a gene; V was cut back by 2 bases and J by 5 bases. CDR1 is SGHTA and CDR2 is FQGNSA in the germline V gene. This CDR3 spans 16 amino acids. This chain's CDR3 is CASSLQAGGPRNEQYF. In nucleotides, the CDR3 is TGTGCCAGCAGCTTACAAGCGGGAGGGCCAAGGAACGAGCAGTACTTC.

The chain has TRBV25-1 and TRBJ1-6; TRBD1 matches at 8 bases. The CDR3 is 15 residues long. CDR1 and CDR2 (germline): MGHDK, SYGVNS. J lost 6 bases, V lost 10 bases, and 11 bases had no gene match. The CDR3 DNA reads TGTGCCACCTCGCCCGACAGGGGCCTTAATTCACCCCTCCACTTT. This encodes CATSPDRGLNSPLHF. Filled out from reference TRBV25-1 and TRBJ1-6, the complete variable domain reads EADIYQTPRYLVIGTGKKITLECSQTMGHDKMYWYQQDPGMELHLIHYSYGVNSTEKGDLSSESTVSRIRTEHFPLTLESARPSHTSQYLCATSPDRGLNSPLHFGNGTRLTVT.

The genes are TRBV19 and TRBJ1-3; possibly TRBD1 for D (6 bases). This CDR3 has 15 amino acids. V lost 6 bases and J 0 bases, leaving 12 bases between the germline ends. Germline V gene lookup returns CDR1 LNHDA and CDR2 SQIVND (reference sequence). This CDR3 reads CASRRRQDSGNTIYF. The CDR3 region has the DNA TGTGCCAGTAGACGACGACAGGACTCTGGAAACACCATATATTTT.

V gene TRBV11-3 combines with J gene TRBJ1-1; D might be TRBD1 (6 bases). V was shortened by 5 bases and J by 8 bases, with 21 bases between the two germline ends. In germline, CDR1 is SGHNT, CDR2 YENEEA. This CDR3 contains 15 residues. This CDR3 is CASSLSGGGGGEAFF. CDR3 coding DNA: TGTGCCAGCAGCCTATCTGGGGGGGGAGGGGGAGAAGCTTTCTTT.

This clone has just one count. This chain connects TRBV7-2 to TRBJ2-1; 14 bases map to TRBD2. Trimming cost V 4 bases and J 6 bases; bases outside gene matches: 11. The germline CDR1 and CDR2 sequences are SGHTA and FQGNSA. The CDR3 loop spans 18 amino acids. For the CDR3, the DNA is TGTGCCAGCAGCTCCAGAGGGGGGGGACTAGCGGGAGTCAATGAGCAGTTCTTC. This sequence encodes CASSSRGGGLAGVNEQFF.

The chain has TRBV30 and TRBJ2-7; 8 bases line up with TRBD2. V shed 5 bases and J 0 bases; nucleotides not matched to a gene: 6. This CDR3 spans 14 amino acids. The germline V gene has CDR1 GTSNPN and CDR2 SVGIG (reference sequence). The DNA for the CDR3 is TGTGCCTGGTCGGCGGGGGGAAGCTCCTACGAGCAGTACTTC. Amino acids: CAWSAGGSSYEQYF.

V gene TRBV29-1 combines with J gene TRBJ2-4; D call uncertain. The CDR3 covers 11 residues. Germline V gene sequence: CDR1 SQVTM, CDR2 ANQGSEA. The ends were cut back, 4 bases at V and 8 bases at J, with 9 bases in the middle. CDR3 in amino acids: CSVGLRDIQYF. CDR3 nucleotide sequence: TGCAGCGTTGGTCTCCGAGACATTCAGTACTTC. Together with reference TRBV29-1 and TRBJ2-4, the CDR3 gives the full variable domain: SAVISQKPSRDICQRGTSLTIQCQVDSQVTMMFWYRQQPGQSLTLIATANQGSEATYESGFVIDKFPISRPNLTFSTLTVSNMSPEDSSIYLCSVGLRDIQYFGAGTRLSVL.

The chain joins TRBV29-1 to TRBJ2-2; 12 nucleotides line up with TRBD2. The CDR3 runs 17 residues. V lost 5 bases and J lost 0; bases outside the gene matches: 7. Germline V gene sequence: CDR1 SQVTM, CDR2 ANQGSEA. The CDR3 nucleotides read TGCAGCGTTCTCGGACTAGCGGGACGAGCGAACACCGGGGAGCTGTTTTTT. This encodes CSVLGLAGRANTGELFF.

The chain is built from TRBV6-6 and TRBJ2-5; 7 bases fit TRBD1. The J segment lost 3 bases and the V segment lost 2 bases, leaving 9 bases of the junction unmatched. CDR3 length: 16 residues. Germline CDR1 reads MNHNY; CDR2 reads SVGAGI (reference sequence). In DNA form, the CDR3 reads TGTGCCAGCAGTTACACCGAAACAGGGGAAAAAGAGACCCAGTACTTC. The encoded protein is CASSYTETGEKETQYF.

The chain couples TRBV7-2 to TRBJ2-1; possible D gene TRBD2, 6 bases. V lost 7 bases and J lost 7, with 20 bases in between. Germline CDR1 and CDR2: SGHTA and FQGNSA. This CDR3 comprises 15 residues. The CDR3, as DNA: TGTGCCAGCAACCGTGGGGGTAGCGGCCTGAATGAGCAGTTCTTC. The encoded protein is CASNRGGSGLNEQFF.

The V and J genes are TRBV6-1 and TRBJ2-3; TRBD2 aligns across 14 bases. Germline V gene data show CDR1 as MNHNS and CDR2 as SASEGT. J gave up 4 bases and V 4 bases, and 1 base lay outside the gene matches. This CDR3 region has 15 residues. As DNA, the CDR3 is TGTGCCAGCAGTGCGGGACTAGCGGGGGCAGATACGCAGTATTTT. Amino acids: CASSAGLAGADTQYF.

The V and J genes are TRBV18 and TRBJ2-3; 8 nucleotides agree with TRBD1. The germline gives CDR1 KGHSH, CDR2 LQKENI. Trimming at V came to 4 bases and at J to 4 bases, leaving 10 bases not matched to a gene. The CDR3 loop spans 16 amino acids. The CDR3 bases are TGTGCCAGCTCACACGGACAGGGCAAGCTTTCAGATACGCAGTATTTT. Protein: CASSHGQGKLSDTQYF.

The V call is TRBV28, the J call TRBJ2-1; 9 bases fit TRBD1. This CDR3 comprises 15 residues. The germline V gene encodes CDR1 MDHEN and CDR2 SYDVKM. The trim removed 6 bases at V and 10 bases at J, leaving 13 bases unmatched. The CDR3 nucleotides read TGTGCCAGCAGCCCCGGGACAGGGCCAGGAAGGGAGCAGTTCTTC. Encoded protein: CASSPGTGPGREQFF. The whole variable domain, remainder taken from reference TRBV28 and TRBJ2-1, is DVKVTQSSRYLVKRTGEKVFLECVQDMDHENMFWYRQDPGLGLRLIYFSYDVKMKEKGDIPEGYSVSREKKERFSLILESASTNQTSMYLCASSPGTGPGREQFFGPGTRLTVL.

The V call is TRBV7-2, the J call TRBJ2-5, with D perhaps TRBD2 (6 bases). V was clipped by 2 bases and J by 5 bases, with 12 bases between them. There are 14 residues in the CDR3. Germline CDR1 and CDR2: SGHTA and FQGNSA. The CDR3 protein is CASSLIAARETQYF. DNA of the CDR3: TGTGCCAGCAGCTTAATAGCGGCCCGGGAGACCCAGTACTTC.

The rearrangement uses TRBV18 and TRBJ2-1, with 14 bases matching TRBD2. With 3 bases clipped from V and 0 bases from J, the junction kept 7 bases outside the gene matches. The CDR3 is 19 residues long. In germline, CDR1 is KGHSH, CDR2 LQKENI. The CDR3 region is CASSPRTSGRSSSYNEQFF. The CDR3 bases are TGTGCCAGCTCACCTAGGACTAGCGGGAGGTCTAGCTCCTACAATGAGCAGTTCTTC.

The CDR3 sequence is CASSVEGAEGNTIYF. CDR3 DNA: TGTGCCAGCAGCGTAGAAGGGGCGGAAGGAAACACCATATATTTT. This rearrangement joins TRBV9 to TRBJ1-3; D is perhaps TRBD1 (5 bases). Trimming took 0 bases from V and 4 from J, leaving 11 bases between them. In germline, CDR1 is SGDLS, CDR2 YYNGEE. CDR3 length: 15 residues. Drawing the rest from reference TRBV9 and TRBJ1-3, the complete variable domain is DSGVTQTPKHLITATGQRVTLRCSPRSGDLSVYWYQQSLDQGLQFLIQYYNGEERAKGNILERFSAQQFPDLHSELNLSSLELGDSALYFCASSVEGAEGNTIYFGEGSWLTVV.

DNA for the CDR3: TGTGCCAGCAGCCCCACGGACATGGACGGGGAGCTGTTTTTT. It is translated as CASSPTDMDGELFF. This chain joins TRBV5-6 and TRBJ2-2; tentative D call: TRBD1 (5 bases). Between the trimmed V and J ends, which lost 4 bases and 7 bases, there was a span of 14 bases. Germline assignment: CDR1 SGHDT and CDR2 YYEEEE. The CDR3 sequence is 14 residues long.

This chain links TRBV5-5 with TRBJ1-6; the D is unclear. Per germline, CDR1 SGHKS and CDR2 YYEKEE (reference sequence). The CDR3 totals 14 residues. Trimming removed 3 bases from V and 3 bases from J, with 7 bases in between. The CDR3 loop reads CASSSGNYNSPLHF. The CDR3 DNA follows: TGTGCCAGCAGCTCGGGGAACTATAATTCACCCCTCCACTTT.

This chain joins TRBV7-8 and TRBJ1-4; D is uncertain. Looked up from germline, CDR1 is SGHVS and CDR2 is FQNEAQ. The length of the CDR3 is 14 residues. Trimming removed 4 bases from V and 8 bases from J, with 14 bases in between. Here the CDR3 DNA reads TGTGCCAGCAGCTCCACGGGGAGTAGAGAAAAACTGTTTTTT. It yields the protein CASSSTGSREKLFF.

The J gene is TRBJ2-1, the V gene TRBV28; 12 nucleotides align to TRBD1. Germline V gives CDR1 MDHEN, CDR2 SYDVKM. The junction had 10 bases not matched to a gene; V was cut back by 4 bases and J by 9 bases. This CDR3 is 16 amino acids long. The CDR3 loop reads CASSSSGTGGFSEQFF. Written as DNA, the CDR3 is TGTGCCAGCAGTTCCTCCGGGACAGGGGGCTTTAGTGAGCAGTTCTTC.

CDR3 sequence reads: CAWRETGSTDTQYF. CDR3 in DNA: TGTGCCTGGAGGGAGACAGGTAGCACAGATACGCAGTATTTT. The rearrangement links TRBV30 to TRBJ2-3, with a weak D call TRBD1 (6 bases). CDR3 length equals 14 residues. The V gene's germline CDR1 is GTSNPN and CDR2 SVGIG (reference sequence). Trimming took 3 bases from V and 0 from J, leaving 10 bases between them. The whole variable domain, remainder taken from reference TRBV30 and TRBJ2-3, is SQTIHQWPATLVQPVGSPLSLECTVEGTSNPNLYWYRQAAGRGLQLLFYSVGIGQISSEVPQNLSASRPQDRQFILSSKKLLLSDSGFYLCAWRETGSTDTQYFGPGTRLTVL.